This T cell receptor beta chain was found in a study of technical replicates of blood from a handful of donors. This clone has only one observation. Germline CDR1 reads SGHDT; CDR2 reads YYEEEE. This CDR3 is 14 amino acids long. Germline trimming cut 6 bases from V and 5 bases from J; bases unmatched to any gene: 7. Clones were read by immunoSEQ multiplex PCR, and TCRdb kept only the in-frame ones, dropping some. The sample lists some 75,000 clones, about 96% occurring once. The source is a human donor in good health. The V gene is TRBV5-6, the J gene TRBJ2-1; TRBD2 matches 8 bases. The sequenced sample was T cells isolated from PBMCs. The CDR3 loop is CASTWTSLDNEQFF. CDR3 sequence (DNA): TGTGCCAGCACCTGGACTAGCCTGGACAATGAGCAGTTCTTC.